The following is a T cell receptor beta chain sequence with its context. What it binds is unknown. Sorting captured naive CD8 T cells as CD8+CD4-CCR7+CD45RA+. The data were obtained in a study of molecular identifiers for immune sequencing clone quantification. Study outcomes and limitations: Should identical TCR molecules share a barcode, the sizes of highly expanded clones could be underestimated.

Previously reported methods and listed TCR primers produced the bulk TCR libraries. TCRdb passed the PCR reads through MiXCR, listing each CDR3 protein once. The sample contains around 470,000 distinct CDR3 sequences, 25% of which appear only once. Per the germline V gene, CDR1 is MGHRA and CDR2 is YSYEKL. V trimming: 3 bases; J trimming: 3 bases; junction bases outside the gene matches: 6. The CDR3 loop spans 19 amino acids. The chain combines TRBV4-1 with TRBJ2-6, with 15 positions matching TRBD2. The specimen was naive CD8+ T cells from blood, with Jurkat cell RNA spiked in. This sample's subset: FACS-sorted CD8+CD4-CCR7+CD45RA+ naive T cells. The origin of this receptor is a human donor in good health. Some libraries in this study had Jurkat cell RNA spiked in. In nucleotides, the CDR3 is TGCGCCAGCAGCCAGAGGACTAGCGGGGGGGCGCGTGGGGCCAACGTCCTGACTTTC. It encodes CASSQRTSGGARGANVLTF.